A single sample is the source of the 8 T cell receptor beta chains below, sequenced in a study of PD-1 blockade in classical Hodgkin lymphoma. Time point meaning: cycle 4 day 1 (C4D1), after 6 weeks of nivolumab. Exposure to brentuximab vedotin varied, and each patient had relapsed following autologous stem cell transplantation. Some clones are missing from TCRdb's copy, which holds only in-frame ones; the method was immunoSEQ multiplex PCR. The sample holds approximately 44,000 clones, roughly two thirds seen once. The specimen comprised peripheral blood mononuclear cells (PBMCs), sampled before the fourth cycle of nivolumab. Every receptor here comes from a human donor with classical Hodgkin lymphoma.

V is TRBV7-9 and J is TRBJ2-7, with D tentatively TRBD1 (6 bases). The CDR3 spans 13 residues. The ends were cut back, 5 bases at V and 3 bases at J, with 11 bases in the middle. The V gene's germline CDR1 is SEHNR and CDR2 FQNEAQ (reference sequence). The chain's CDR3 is CASSPQDSYEQYF. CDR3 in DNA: TGTGCCAGCAGCCCGCAGGACAGCTACGAGCAGTACTTC.

CDR3 nucleotide sequence: TGTGCCAGCAGCCCCTGGGACAAGTACTACGAGCAGTACTTC. Protein: CASSPWDKYYEQYF. The rearrangement uses TRBV5-6 and TRBJ2-7; D may be TRBD1 (6 bases). V was pared by 4 bases and J by 3 bases, with 14 bases between. Germline V CDR1 and CDR2: SGHDT, YYEEEE. The CDR3 has 14 amino acids.

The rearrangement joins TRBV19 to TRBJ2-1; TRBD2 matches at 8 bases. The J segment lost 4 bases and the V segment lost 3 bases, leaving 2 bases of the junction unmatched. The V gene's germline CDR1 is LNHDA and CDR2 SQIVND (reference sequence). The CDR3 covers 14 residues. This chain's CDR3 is CASSIRGGYNEQFF. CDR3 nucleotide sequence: TGTGCCAGTAGTATCCGGGGGGGGTACAATGAGCAGTTCTTC. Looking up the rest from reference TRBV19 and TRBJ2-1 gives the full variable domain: DGGITQSPKYLFRKEGQNVTLSCEQNLNHDAMYWYRQDPGQGLRLIYYSQIVNDFQKGDIAEGYSVSREKKESFPLTVTSAQKNPTAFYLCASSIRGGYNEQFFGPGTRLTVL.

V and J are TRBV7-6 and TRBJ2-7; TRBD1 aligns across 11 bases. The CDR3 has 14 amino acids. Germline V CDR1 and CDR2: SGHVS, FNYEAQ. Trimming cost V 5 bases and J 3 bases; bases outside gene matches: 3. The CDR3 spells CASSPGTGGYEQYF. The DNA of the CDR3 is TGTGCCAGCAGCCCAGGGACAGGGGGCTACGAGCAGTACTTC.

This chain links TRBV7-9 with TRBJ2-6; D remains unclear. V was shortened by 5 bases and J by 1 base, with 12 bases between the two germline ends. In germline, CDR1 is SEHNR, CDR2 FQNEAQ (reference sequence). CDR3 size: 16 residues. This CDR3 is CASSPNTASGANVLTF. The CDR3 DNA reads TGTGCCAGCAGCCCTAATACGGCGTCTGGGGCCAACGTCCTGACTTTC.

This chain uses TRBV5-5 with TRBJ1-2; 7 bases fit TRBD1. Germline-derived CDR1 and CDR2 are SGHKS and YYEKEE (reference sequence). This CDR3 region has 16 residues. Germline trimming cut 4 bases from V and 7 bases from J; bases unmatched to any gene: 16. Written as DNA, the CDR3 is TGTGCCAGCAGCCCGGTCGGGACAGCAAATCCGTCTGGCTACACCTTC. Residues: CASSPVGTANPSGYTF.

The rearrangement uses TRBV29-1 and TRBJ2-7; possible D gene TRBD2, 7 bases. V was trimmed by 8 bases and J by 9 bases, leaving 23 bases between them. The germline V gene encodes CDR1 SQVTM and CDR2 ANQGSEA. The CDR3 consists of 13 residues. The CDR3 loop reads CSFMNPGGPVQYF. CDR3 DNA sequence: TGCAGCTTTATGAACCCGGGGGGCCCGGTGCAGTACTTC.

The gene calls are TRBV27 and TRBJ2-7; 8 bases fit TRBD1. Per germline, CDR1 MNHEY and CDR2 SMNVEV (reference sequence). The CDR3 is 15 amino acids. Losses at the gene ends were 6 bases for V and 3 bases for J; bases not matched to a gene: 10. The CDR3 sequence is CASSLGQGIYYEQYF. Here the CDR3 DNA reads TGTGCCAGCAGCCTCGGACAGGGAATATACTACGAGCAGTACTTC.